Each of the 25 T cell receptor beta chains below was sequenced from the same sample in a study of blood T cell repertoires in COVID-19. Sequencing used immunoSEQ multiplex PCR; TCRdb keeps in-frame clones, though not all of them. The table has 250,000 to 300,000 clones, 75% to 90% seen once. What was sequenced was peripheral blood. The source is a woman in her fifties or sixties with acute or convalescent COVID-19.

This chain joins TRBV18 and TRBJ1-2, with D tentatively TRBD1 (5 bases). This CDR3 region has 15 residues. Germline assignment: CDR1 KGHSH and CDR2 LQKENI. The V end lost 7 bases, the J end lost 7 bases, and 22 bases lay between the germline ends. The CDR3 nucleotides are TGTGCCAGCTTTCGAACTCAGGGAGGTCGAGGTGGCTACACCTTC. As protein: CASFRTQGGRGGYTF.

This clone appeared a single time. This chain joins TRBV6-5 and TRBJ1-5; no definite D call. Between the trimmed V and J ends, which lost 5 bases and 0 bases, there was a span of 8 bases. The CDR3 length is 14 residues. Germline lookup yields CDR1 MNHEY and CDR2 SVGAGI. The CDR3 sequence is CASSMSSSNQPQHF. CDR3 nucleotide sequence: TGTGCCAGCAGTATGAGTTCTAGCAATCAGCCCCAGCATTTT.

The chain joins TRBV5-4 to TRBJ2-3; TRBD2 matches at 9 bases. The CDR3 has 18 amino acids. The germline CDR1 and CDR2 sequences are SGHNT and YYREEE (reference sequence). Trimming removed 5 bases from V and 0 bases from J; junction bases left unmatched: 13. Here the CDR3 DNA reads TGTGCCAGCAGATCGGGACTAGCATCCGTTGGTAGCACAGATACGCAGTATTTT. Protein: CASRSGLASVGSTDTQYF.

This clone came up once. This chain uses TRBV27 with TRBJ2-5; 10 bases align to TRBD2. Germline assignment: CDR1 MNHEY and CDR2 SMNVEV (reference sequence). CDR3 length: 16 residues. V trimming: 4 bases; J trimming: 5 bases; junction bases outside the gene matches: 10. CDR3 loop: CASSSLEAGGRETQYF. CDR3 DNA: TGTGCCAGCAGTTCCCTCGAAGCGGGGGGGCGGGAGACCCAGTACTTC.

This clone came up once. The chain is built from TRBV7-2 and TRBJ1-1; 12 positions agree with TRBD1. With V trimmed by 5 bases and J by 7 bases, 8 bases remained unmatched. CDR3 size: 15 residues. The germline V gene encodes CDR1 SGHTA and CDR2 FQGNSA. The CDR3 spells CASSPSGQGAGEAFF. The DNA of the CDR3 is TGTGCCAGCAGCCCCTCGGGACAGGGGGCTGGTGAAGCTTTCTTT.

The count of this clone is one. The chain joins TRBV6-2 or TRBV6-3 to TRBJ1-1; D gene ambiguous. Germline V lookup: CDR1 MNHEY, CDR2 SVGEGT. The V gene lost 2 bases and the J gene lost 1 base, with 8 bases spanning the gap. The CDR3 runs 14 residues. The CDR3 protein is CASSYPPTNTEAFF. The CDR3 coding sequence is TGTGCCAGCAGTTACCCACCTACGAACACTGAAGCTTTCTTT.

This clone was counted between two and nine times. The chain employs TRBV6-6 and TRBJ1-2, with a weak D call TRBD1 (6 bases). Per the germline V gene, CDR1 is MNHNY and CDR2 is SVGAGI (reference sequence). V was clipped by 2 bases and J by 8 bases, with 15 bases between them. CDR3 length: 14 residues. The CDR3 DNA reads as TGTGCCAGCAGTTACGGAGGGGGGGCGCCGGGCTACACCTTC. Amino acid sequence: CASSYGGGAPGYTF.

J is TRBJ2-5 and V is TRBV5-5; TRBD1 aligns across 8 bases. Germline lookup yields CDR1 SGHKS and CDR2 YYEKEE (reference sequence). The CDR3 contains 14 residues. V shed 2 bases, J shed 3 bases, and the junction held 3 bases outside the gene matches. The CDR3 is CASSFQGAKETQYF. The CDR3 nucleotides are TGTGCCAGCAGCTTCCAGGGGGCGAAAGAGACCCAGTACTTC.

The chain links TRBV15 to TRBJ1-6; D gene ambiguous. The CDR3 length is 19 residues. Germline V gene data show CDR1 as LNHNV and CDR2 as YYDKDF (reference sequence). Trimming removed 0 bases from V and 0 bases from J, with 15 bases in between. In DNA form, the CDR3 reads TGTGCCACCAGCAGAGATTGGCCAGGACTGAGCTCCTATAATTCACCCCTCCACTTT. It encodes CATSRDWPGLSSYNSPLHF.

J is TRBJ1-5 and V is TRBV27; 7 positions agree with TRBD1. CDR1 MNHEY and CDR2 SMNVEV come from the germline V gene (reference sequence). With V trimmed by 7 bases and J by 2 bases, 5 bases remained unmatched. This CDR3 is 14 amino acids long. As DNA, the CDR3 is TGTGCCAGCAAAATCGGACAGGGCAATCAGCCCCAGCATTTT. Encoded protein: CASKIGQGNQPQHF.

The J gene is TRBJ1-1, the V gene TRBV4-1; 9 bases agree with TRBD1. Germline CDR1 and CDR2: MGHRA and YSYEKL. This CDR3 region has 13 residues. J gave up 5 bases and V 8 bases, and 6 bases lay outside the gene matches. The CDR3 loop is CASGDRDRTEAFF. For the CDR3, the DNA is TGCGCCAGCGGGGACAGGGACCGTACTGAAGCTTTCTTT.

This clone was detected only a few times. The chain couples TRBV9 to TRBJ2-3, with 13 bases matching TRBD2. The CDR3 extends over 22 amino acids. V gave up 0 bases and J gave up 0 bases; unmatched junction bases: 16. CDR1 and CDR2 from the germline V gene are SGDLS and YYNGEE. The CDR3 protein is CASSVAGPKLAGGTHSTDTQYF. In DNA form, the CDR3 reads TGTGCCAGCAGCGTAGCAGGGCCAAAACTAGCGGGAGGGACACATAGCACAGATACGCAGTATTTT. Full variable domain (outside the CDR3, taken from reference TRBV9 and TRBJ2-3): DSGVTQTPKHLITATGQRVTLRCSPRSGDLSVYWYQQSLDQGLQFLIQYYNGEERAKGNILERFSAQQFPDLHSELNLSSLELGDSALYFCASSVAGPKLAGGTHSTDTQYFGPGTRLTVL.

The rearrangement links TRBV15 to TRBJ2-7; TRBD1 might be the D (5 bases). The germline gives CDR1 LNHNV, CDR2 YYDKDF (reference sequence). The CDR3 is made up of 13 amino acids. V lost 6 bases and J lost 3, with 12 bases in between. This CDR3 reads CATSPGWDYEQYF. CDR3 bases: TGTGCCACCAGTCCAGGGTGGGACTACGAGCAGTACTTC.

The rearrangement links TRBV25-1 to TRBJ1-2, with a possible D match to TRBD1 (5 bases). The CDR3 has 14 amino acids. CDR1 and CDR2 from the germline V gene are MGHDK and SYGVNS. The V end was cut by 2 bases, the J end by 6 bases, with 13 bases between. In DNA form, the CDR3 reads TGTGCCAGCAGTGAAGGGGCAGGATTAAATGGCTACACCTTC. This gives the protein CASSEGAGLNGYTF.

The J gene is TRBJ1-3, the V gene TRBV28, with a possible D match to TRBD1 (6 bases). This CDR3 contains 14 residues. Germline V lookup: CDR1 MDHEN, CDR2 SYDVKM. V dropped 3 bases and J dropped 4 bases, with 10 bases sitting between them. The CDR3 loop reads CASSFLGGGNTIYF. In DNA form, the CDR3 reads TGTGCCAGCAGTTTTCTAGGGGGAGGAAACACCATATATTTT.

A note on this clone: The junction departs from the called germline gene at one end, perhaps through a read error. The V call is TRBV28, the J call TRBJ1-5; tentative D call: TRBD1 (5 bases). Germline CDR1 reads MDHEN; CDR2 reads SYDVKM. The CDR3 loop spans 12 amino acids. CDR3 residues: CASRLTAQPQHF. CDR3 sequence (DNA): TGTGCCAGCCGTTTGACAGCTCAGCCCCAGCATTTT.

This sequence joins TRBV9 and TRBJ2-2; 11 bases align to TRBD2. This CDR3 has 17 amino acids. V lost 0 bases and J lost 2; bases outside the gene matches: 3. In germline, CDR1 is SGDLS, CDR2 YYNGEE. The chain's CDR3 is CASSVELAGENTGELFF. Here the CDR3 DNA reads TGTGCCAGCAGCGTAGAACTAGCGGGGGAAAACACCGGGGAGCTGTTTTTT.

The chain has TRBV3-1 (or the pseudogene TRBV3-2) and TRBJ2-1; D possibly corresponds to TRBD2 (6 bases). Per germline, CDR1 LGHDT and CDR2 YNNKEL (reference sequence). The CDR3 is 17 amino acids. The V and J ends lost 0 bases and 0 bases respectively, with 12 bases between them. As DNA, the CDR3 is TGTGCCAGCAGCCAAGATACCGCGGGGAGCTCCTACAATGAGCAGTTCTTC. Protein: CASSQDTAGSSYNEQFF.

The chain uses TRBV15 and TRBJ2-1; D possibly corresponds to TRBD1 (5 bases). This CDR3 region has 17 residues. Germline V gene sequence: CDR1 LNHNV, CDR2 YYDKDF (reference sequence). The V gene lost 0 bases and the J gene lost 2 bases, with 14 bases spanning the gap. The CDR3 loop is CATSRDSETETYNEQFF. The CDR3 nucleotides read TGTGCCACCAGCAGAGATTCTGAGACAGAAACCTACAATGAGCAGTTCTTC.

J is TRBJ1-6 and V is TRBV5-5; D might be TRBD1 (6 bases). The CDR3 loop spans 15 amino acids. In germline, CDR1 is SGHKS, CDR2 YYEKEE (reference sequence). V was shortened by 0 bases and J by 7 bases, with 11 bases between the two germline ends. The CDR3 coding sequence is TGTGCCAGCAGCTTGGAGGACAGCCCGAATTCACCCCTCCACTTT. It specifies CASSLEDSPNSPLHF.

This chain uses TRBV30 with TRBJ2-1; TRBD1 aligns across 7 bases. This CDR3 has 15 residues. Looked up from germline, CDR1 is GTSNPN and CDR2 is SVGIG (reference sequence). V was clipped by 0 bases and J by 6 bases; unmatched bases: 8. CDR3 coding DNA: TGTGCCTGGAGTGTATTTAACAGGGGATTCAATGAGCAGTTCTTC. Translating it yields CAWSVFNRGFNEQFF.

The CDR3 sequence: CASREGTKNIQYF. The CDR3 nucleotides are TGTGCCAGTCGCGAGGGCACCAAAAACATTCAGTACTTC. V usage is TRBV19 and J usage is TRBJ2-4; weak D call: TRBD2 (5 bases). The V gene lost 8 bases and the J gene lost 2 bases, with 10 bases spanning the gap. The germline V gene has CDR1 LNHDA and CDR2 SQIVND (reference sequence). CDR3 length equals 13 residues.

This clone was seen only a few times. The chain recombines TRBV25-1 with TRBJ2-7; 8 nucleotides align to TRBD2. Germline trimming cut 9 bases from V and 1 base from J; bases unmatched to any gene: 5. The CDR3 runs 13 residues. Germline V CDR1 and CDR2: MGHDK, SYGVNS. CDR3 amino acids: CASRPGGSYEQYF. Written as DNA, the CDR3 is TGTGCCAGTAGGCCGGGGGGGTCCTACGAGCAGTACTTC.

The chain is built from TRBV6-1 and TRBJ2-7; 8 positions match TRBD2. This CDR3 region has 14 residues. J lost 5 bases, V lost 1 base, and 4 bases had no gene match. The germline CDR1 and CDR2 sequences are MNHNS and SASEGT. Written as DNA, the CDR3 is TGTGCCAGCAGTGAAGGACTAGCGACGCACGAGCAGTACTTC. Residues: CASSEGLATHEQYF.

This sequence joins TRBV5-4 and TRBJ2-7; the D gene is possibly TRBD2 (6 bases). The V gene lost 3 bases and the J gene lost 4 bases, with 17 bases spanning the gap. From germline, CDR1 is SGHNT and CDR2 YYREEE (reference sequence). CDR3 length: 15 amino acids. The CDR3 nucleotides read TGTGCCAGCAGCTCCCGGGACTTAGCCGGGTACGAGCAGTACTTC. This sequence encodes CASSSRDLAGYEQYF.